This passage covers 30 T cell receptor beta chains from one sample sequenced in a study of T-cell reconstitution after alpha-beta-depleted transplantation in children. TCRbeta library preparation incorporated unique molecular identifiers. One entry per CDR3 protein, called by TCRdb with MiXCR from the PCR reads. The table lists 140,000 or so distinct CDR3 sequences, around 10% of them singletons. Sample: PBMCs, mostly from graft donor cells, taken 180 days after TCRalphabeta/CD19-depleted stem cell transplant. Source of these receptors: a female patient between 2 and 15 years old who had a stem cell transplant for congenital amegakaryocytic thrombocytopenia, so the T cells may come from the graft donor.

This clonotype was observed a handful of times. The genes are TRBV4-1 and TRBJ2-2, with a tentative D call TRBD2 (6 bases). V was cut by 3 bases and J by 4 bases, with 12 bases left in between. There are 15 residues in the CDR3. Germline V lookup: CDR1 MGHRA, CDR2 YSYEKL. CDR3 sequence: CASSHPLGGTGELFF. The CDR3 DNA reads TGCGCCAGCAGCCACCCTCTGGGGGGCACCGGGGAGCTGTTTTTT.

This clonotype showed up many times. V and J are TRBV7-9 and TRBJ1-2, with a weak D call TRBD1 (6 bases). Trimming cost V 6 bases and J 8 bases, with 16 bases left between them. Germline V gene data show CDR1 as SEHNR and CDR2 as FQNEAQ (reference sequence). There are 13 residues in the CDR3. The CDR3 loop reads CASRATGMSGYTF. The CDR3, as DNA: TGTGCCAGCAGAGCTACAGGGATGAGCGGCTACACCTTC.

This clonotype has ten or more counts. CDR3 DNA sequence: TGCGCCAGCAGCTTGGCAACGATGAACACCGGGGAGCTGTTTTTT. It is translated as CASSLATMNTGELFF. V usage is TRBV5-1 and J usage is TRBJ2-2, with D unclear. V lost 0 bases to trimming and J lost 1 base, with 7 bases between them. This CDR3 has 15 amino acids. Germline lookup yields CDR1 SGHRS and CDR2 YFSETQ.

This clonotype has at least ten counts. In DNA, the CDR3 is TGTGCCAGCACCCCTAGCGGCAAAAACATTCAGTACTTC. It encodes CASTPSGKNIQYF. The rearrangement uses TRBV25-1 and TRBJ2-4; TRBD2 agrees at 7 bases. CDR1 is MGHDK, CDR2 SYGVNS, per germline. The trim removed 7 bases at V and 3 bases at J, leaving 3 bases unmatched. This CDR3 spans 13 amino acids.

The sample holds a few counts of this clonotype. The V and J genes are TRBV7-6 and TRBJ2-3; 7 nucleotides align to TRBD2. Unmatched junction bases numbered 7, after V lost 1 base and J lost 3 bases. Germline V gives CDR1 SGHVS, CDR2 FNYEAQ. This CDR3 region has 16 residues. The chain's CDR3 is CASSLDAGVTTDTQYF. As DNA, the CDR3 is TGTGCCAGCAGCTTAGATGCGGGAGTGACAACAGATACGCAGTATTTT. Using reference TRBV7-6 and TRBJ2-3 for the parts outside the CDR3, the full variable domain is GAGVSQSPRYKVTKRGQDVALRCDPISGHVSLYWYRQALGQGPEFLTYFNYEAQQDKSGLPNDRFSAERPEGSISTLTIQRTEQRDSAMYRCASSLDAGVTTDTQYFGPGTRLTVL.

This chain connects TRBV7-9 to TRBJ1-2; TRBD1 agrees at 7 bases. V gave up 5 bases and J gave up 2 bases; unmatched junction bases: 8. The CDR3 length is 15 residues. Germline V gives CDR1 SEHNR, CDR2 FQNEAQ (reference sequence). CDR3 sequence reads: CASSTGQWANYGYTF. Here the CDR3 DNA reads TGTGCCAGCAGCACGGGACAGTGGGCCAACTATGGCTACACCTTC.

This clonotype came up many times. The V and J genes are TRBV29-1 and TRBJ2-7; no clear D gene. Trimming removed 4 bases from V and 0 bases from J, with 4 bases in between. The germline V gene has CDR1 SQVTM and CDR2 ANQGSEA. The CDR3 has 11 residues. The CDR3 sequence is CSVGSSYEQYF. The CDR3 nucleotides read TGCAGCGTTGGTAGCTCCTACGAGCAGTACTTC.

This clonotype was detected ten times or more. J is TRBJ1-6 and V is TRBV5-1, with D tentatively TRBD1 (5 bases). The V gene lost 0 bases and the J gene lost 7 bases, with 8 bases spanning the gap. Germline lookup yields CDR1 SGHRS and CDR2 YFSETQ. There are 14 residues in the CDR3. This CDR3 is CASSLGQSNSPLHF. DNA of the CDR3: TGCGCCAGCAGCTTGGGACAGTCCAATTCACCCCTCCACTTT.

This clonotype is a singleton in its sample. This chain joins TRBV6-5 and TRBJ2-5; 14 nucleotides agree with TRBD2. The CDR3 is 17 amino acids. The germline V gene has CDR1 MNHEY and CDR2 SVGAGI. Germline trimming cut 2 bases from V and 0 bases from J; bases unmatched to any gene: 2. The CDR3 is CASSYGLAGGYQETQYF. The CDR3, as DNA: TGTGCCAGCAGTTACGGACTAGCGGGGGGATACCAAGAGACCCAGTACTTC.

This clonotype was counted ten times or more. The gene calls are TRBV28 and TRBJ1-2; no firm D call. Germline assignment: CDR1 MDHEN and CDR2 SYDVKM. Trimming removed 2 bases from V and 3 bases from J, with 4 bases in between. The CDR3 length is 12 residues. CDR3 bases: TGTGCCAGCAGTTTAGCAGACTATGGCTACACCTTC. Translated: CASSLADYGYTF.

This clonotype has more than one count but fewer than ten. The V and J genes are TRBV6-5 and TRBJ2-7, with 9 bases aligning to TRBD1. Unmatched junction bases numbered 5, after V lost 2 bases and J lost 3 bases. Germline V gene lookup returns CDR1 MNHEY and CDR2 SVGAGI. CDR3 size: 15 residues. The CDR3 spells CASSYPQGADYEQYF. CDR3 in DNA: TGTGCCAGCAGTTACCCACAGGGGGCTGACTACGAGCAGTACTTC.

This chain links TRBV5-1 with TRBJ2-5; 9 nucleotides align to TRBD1. The germline gives CDR1 SGHRS, CDR2 YFSETQ. With 0 bases clipped from V and 5 bases from J, the junction kept 11 bases outside the gene matches. The CDR3 totals 17 residues. Here the CDR3 reads CASSLAFGTGKLETQYF. CDR3 coding DNA: TGCGCCAGCAGCTTGGCCTTTGGGACAGGGAAATTGGAGACCCAGTACTTC.

With respect to this clonotype: Just one base apart from a much larger clone, this may be a read error. The chain combines TRBV5-1 with TRBJ2-4; 8 bases line up with TRBD1. Germline CDR1 is SGHRS and CDR2 is YFSETQ. This CDR3 comprises 16 residues. CDR3 nucleotide sequence: TGCTCCAGCAGCTTAAGTGACAGGGGAGCCAAAAACATTCAGTACTTC. Encoded protein: CSSSLSDRGAKNIQYF.

This clonotype was recorded at least ten times. The chain combines TRBV3-1 with TRBJ2-3; D gene uncertain. This CDR3 region has 14 residues. The germline V gene has CDR1 LGHDT and CDR2 YNNKEL (reference sequence). V lost 3 bases and J 0 bases, leaving 7 bases between the germline ends. The CDR3 DNA reads TGTGCCAGCAGCCAGTCAGCTAGCACAGATACGCAGTATTTT. Translation gives CASSQSASTDTQYF.

This clonotype was seen ten or more times. CDR3 residues: CASSYMTDGDEQYF. The CDR3 DNA reads TGCGCCAGCAGCTATATGACAGATGGCGACGAGCAGTACTTC. The chain links TRBV5-1 to TRBJ2-7; D perhaps matches TRBD1 (5 bases). The CDR3 consists of 14 residues. The germline CDR1 and CDR2 sequences are SGHRS and YFSETQ. Deletions cut 3 bases from V and 5 bases from J, with 15 bases between. Full variable domain (rest looked up from reference TRBV5-1 and TRBJ2-7): KAGVTQTPRYLIKTRGQQVTLSCSPISGHRSVSWYQQTPGQGLQFLFEYFSETQRNKGNFPGRFSGRQFSNSRSEMNVSTLELGDSALYLCASSYMTDGDEQYFGPGTRLTVT.

This clonotype was found a few times. This chain uses TRBV12-3 or TRBV12-4 with TRBJ2-3, with a tentative D call TRBD2 (6 bases). The V end lost 6 bases, the J end lost 6 bases, and 19 bases lay between the germline ends. The CDR3 runs 15 residues. The CDR3 reads CASRDRDLGADTQYF. The CDR3 DNA follows: TGTGCCAGCAGGGACCGGGACTTAGGTGCCGATACGCAGTATTTT.

The sample holds many counts of this clonotype. The chain employs TRBV7-9 and TRBJ1-1; 9 nucleotides line up with TRBD1. Germline V gives CDR1 SEHNR, CDR2 FQNEAQ (reference sequence). CDR3 length: 12 residues. V lost 3 bases and J lost 11; bases outside the gene matches: 4. This CDR3 is CASSFGQGWAFF. The CDR3 nucleotides read TGTGCCAGCAGCTTTGGACAGGGGTGGGCTTTCTTT.

This clonotype appeared many times. The genes are TRBV4-2 and TRBJ2-3; D could derive from TRBD1 or TRBD2 (5 bases each). From germline, CDR1 is LGHNA and CDR2 YNFKEQ. Trimming stripped 3 bases from V and 4 bases from J, with 17 bases between. The CDR3 runs to 16 residues. The CDR3 protein is CASSQEVGWGPDTQYF. The CDR3 nucleotides are TGTGCCAGCAGCCAGGAGGTGGGGTGGGGCCCAGATACGCAGTATTTT.

This clonotype was detected ten times or more. The rearrangement links TRBV28 to TRBJ1-5, with a tentative D call TRBD1 (5 bases). The V end was cut by 3 bases, the J end by 0 bases, with 24 bases between. In germline, CDR1 is MDHEN, CDR2 SYDVKM. The CDR3 has 20 residues. CDR3 protein: CASSFGDYGWGSYSNQPQHF. DNA for the CDR3: TGTGCCAGCAGTTTTGGGGATTACGGATGGGGCAGTTATAGCAATCAGCCCCAGCATTTT. Filled out from reference TRBV28 and TRBJ1-5, the complete variable domain reads DVKVTQSSRYLVKRTGEKVFLECVQDMDHENMFWYRQDPGLGLRLIYFSYDVKMKEKGDIPEGYSVSREKKERFSLILESASTNQTSMYLCASSFGDYGWGSYSNQPQHFGDGTRLSIL.

This clonotype was picked up many times. This chain links TRBV5-1 with TRBJ2-3, with 8 bases lining up with TRBD2. The CDR3 totals 15 residues. The J segment lost 7 bases and the V segment lost 0 bases, leaving 7 bases of the junction unmatched. Germline CDR1 SGHRS, CDR2 YFSETQ. CDR3 protein: CASSLAGRAPHTQYF. The CDR3 DNA sequence: TGCGCCAGCAGCTTGGCCGGGAGGGCCCCGCATACGCAGTATTTT.

This clonotype was detected only a few times. The chain is built from TRBV20-1 and TRBJ2-2; TRBD2 is a possible D gene (6 bases). Trimming removed 6 bases from V and 7 bases from J, with 18 bases in between. This CDR3 comprises 14 residues. The germline CDR1 and CDR2 sequences are DFQATT and SNEGSKA (reference sequence). This CDR3 reads CSAPLGGRLGELFF. CDR3 in DNA: TGCAGTGCGCCCTTGGGGGGAAGGCTCGGGGAGCTGTTTTTT.

This clonotype was seen a few times. This sequence joins TRBV9 and TRBJ2-7, with TRBD1 identical over 9 bases. Losses at the gene ends were 2 bases for V and 5 bases for J; bases not matched to a gene: 8. CDR1 is SGDLS, CDR2 YYNGEE, per germline. This CDR3 spans 15 amino acids. Here the CDR3 DNA reads TGTGCCAGCAGCGTCTCGGACAGGGGCCTCGACGAGCAGTACTTC. Its protein product is CASSVSDRGLDEQYF.

This clonotype has a count of ten or more. The CDR3 loop is CASSVDPSGANTGELFF. The CDR3 nucleotides read TGTGCCAGCAGCGTAGATCCCAGCGGGGCGAACACCGGGGAGCTGTTTTTT. The rearrangement joins TRBV9 to TRBJ2-2; 7 bases align to TRBD2. CDR1 and CDR2 from the germline V gene are SGDLS and YYNGEE. The CDR3 extends over 17 amino acids. The V and J ends lost 0 bases and 0 bases, in that order; junction bases with no gene match: 5.

This clonotype occurred many times. The chain links TRBV12-3 or TRBV12-4 to TRBJ1-5; possibly TRBD1 for D (5 bases). The V end was cut by 0 bases, the J end by 0 bases, with 12 bases between. This CDR3 has 17 amino acids. The CDR3 DNA is TGTGCCAGCAGTTTAGCGGTGGTAGGGGATAGCAATCAGCCCCAGCATTTT. Its translation: CASSLAVVGDSNQPQHF.

The chain uses TRBV4-1 and TRBJ2-5; 7 bases are a match to TRBD2. The CDR3 extends over 15 amino acids. V lost 4 bases to trimming and J lost 4 bases; unmatched junction nucleotides: 9. Germline values: CDR1 MGHRA, CDR2 YSYEKL. The CDR3 spells CASSRSGTKVETQYF. The CDR3 bases are TGCGCCAGCAGCCGGTCCGGGACTAAAGTAGAGACCCAGTACTTC.

This clonotype was seen many times. The chain has TRBV5-1 and TRBJ1-6, with unresolved D. The CDR3 extends over 13 amino acids. The ends were cut back, 0 bases at V and 6 bases at J, with 4 bases in the middle. The germline V gene has CDR1 SGHRS and CDR2 YFSETQ. This chain's CDR3 is CASSLEGNSPLHF. Here the CDR3 DNA reads TGCGCCAGCAGCTTGGAGGGTAATTCACCCCTCCACTTT.

This clonotype has a count of ten or more. The CDR3 DNA reads TGCGCCAGCAGCTTGGAATACAGGGGCGGTTGGGAGACCCAGTACTTC. This encodes CASSLEYRGGWETQYF. This rearrangement joins TRBV5-1 to TRBJ2-5, with 7 positions matching TRBD1. V trimming: 0 bases; J trimming: 5 bases; junction bases outside the gene matches: 10. The CDR3 runs 16 residues. Germline assignment: CDR1 SGHRS and CDR2 YFSETQ.

This clonotype was seen ten or more times. The gene calls are TRBV10-3 and TRBJ2-2, with unresolved D. Trimming left V 0 bases short and J 4 bases short, with 3 bases between. The CDR3 has 13 residues. Germline CDR1 is ENHRY and CDR2 is SYGVKD. The CDR3, as DNA: TGTGCCATCAGTGAGTCAATCACCGGGGAGCTGTTTTTT. It translates to CAISESITGELFF.

This clonotype came up many times. The genes are TRBV5-1 and TRBJ2-1, with 11 positions matching TRBD2. The germline V gene encodes CDR1 SGHRS and CDR2 YFSETQ. The trim removed 4 bases at V and 6 bases at J, leaving 3 bases unmatched. The CDR3 contains 14 residues. In nucleotides, the CDR3 is TGCGCCAGCAGCGAAACTAGCGGGAGCAATGAGCAGTTCTTC. This encodes CASSETSGSNEQFF.

The gene calls are TRBV5-6 and TRBJ2-7; 8 bases match TRBD2. Germline CDR1 SGHDT, CDR2 YYEEEE. The length of the CDR3 is 16 residues. After removal of 2 bases from V and 2 bases from J, the junction contained 9 bases not matched to a gene. In DNA, the CDR3 is TGTGCCAGCAGCTTAGTGCTCGGGAGGGCCCCCTACGAGCAGTACTTC. This translates into CASSLVLGRAPYEQYF.